The present TCR beta chain was sequenced within a study of T cells after yellow fever vaccination. In TCRdb, the 5' RACE reads were re-called with MiXCR into one record per CDR3 protein. The profile shows hundreds of thousands of distinct CDR3 sequences, around 10% of them singletons. The germline gives CDR1 LNHDA, CDR2 SQIVND (reference sequence). The CDR3 is 15 amino acids. V gave up 5 bases and J gave up 0 bases, with 11 bases separating them. The source of this sequence is a young man who received the YFV17D yellow fever vaccine. The starting material was PBMCs, obtained on the day of the first yellow fever vaccination. The chain is built from TRBV19 and TRBJ1-5; no clear D gene. CDR3 residues: CASSLSGYSNQPQHF. CDR3 nucleotides: TGTGCCAGTAGTTTATCGGGTTATAGCAATCAGCCCCAGCATTTT.